Below, 8 T cell receptor beta chains from the same sample are listed, as sequenced in a study of CD8 T cells in ankylosing spondylitis. These TCRs' antigens remain unknown. General observations from the study: A TCR beta motif of eight highly homologous variants appeared characteristic of ankylosing spondylitis blood.

TCRdb recomputed calls from the 5' RACE reads with MiXCR, one row per CDR3 protein. The sample lists roughly 700,000 distinct CDR3 sequences, around 17% occurring once. Sequenced sample: blood, either unsorted or a sorted T cell fraction (not recorded which). Receptors were obtained from a male donor with ankylosing spondylitis.

V and J are TRBV24-1 and TRBJ2-7; a weak D match, TRBD2 (5 bases). Germline values: CDR1 KGHDR, CDR2 SFDVKD. The CDR3 consists of 13 residues. V lost 12 bases and J 3 bases, leaving 17 bases between the germline ends. The CDR3 DNA sequence: TGTGCCTCCGATCACGGGAAACGCTACGAGCAGTACTTC. It is translated as CASDHGKRYEQYF.

This clonotype was found a few times. V gene TRBV6-5 combines with J gene TRBJ2-6, with D unresolved. The V and J ends lost 2 bases and 1 base respectively, with 6 bases between them. The CDR3 runs 15 residues. Germline assignment: CDR1 MNHEY and CDR2 SVGAGI. This chain's CDR3 is CASSYGRSGANVLTF. CDR3 in DNA: TGTGCCAGCAGTTACGGAAGATCTGGGGCCAACGTCCTGACTTTC.

The chain recombines TRBV7-2 with TRBJ1-5, with a tentative D call TRBD1 (5 bases). The germline V and J ends were trimmed by 7 bases and 1 base, with 5 bases remaining between them. There are 12 residues in the CDR3. CDR1 and CDR2 (germline): SGHTA, FQGNSA. The CDR3 reads CASKGSNQPQHF. In DNA form, the CDR3 reads TGTGCCAGCAAGGGGAGCAATCAGCCCCAGCATTTT.

This rearrangement joins TRBV18 to TRBJ2-3, with D tentatively TRBD1 (6 bases). There are 14 residues in the CDR3. The germline V gene encodes CDR1 KGHSH and CDR2 LQKENI. V lost 0 bases to trimming and J lost 11 bases, with 15 bases between them. The CDR3 protein is CASSPPQGIREQYF. The DNA of the CDR3 is TGTGCCAGCTCACCACCGCAGGGGATCAGAGAGCAGTATTTT.

This clonotype was seen a few times. The chain couples TRBV29-1 to TRBJ1-3; D perhaps matches TRBD1 (5 bases). Trimming stripped 6 bases from V and 0 bases from J, with 9 bases between. The CDR3 totals 13 residues. Germline values: CDR1 SQVTM, CDR2 ANQGSEA. The CDR3 spells CSVQGSSGNTIYF. As DNA, the CDR3 is TGCAGCGTCCAGGGAAGCTCTGGAAACACCATATATTTT.

The chain joins TRBV5-5 to TRBJ1-1; D is undetermined. This CDR3 spans 14 amino acids. Deletions cut 7 bases from V and 3 bases from J, with 16 bases between. Germline assignment: CDR1 SGHKS and CDR2 YYEKEE (reference sequence). This CDR3 is CASGPSDKYTEAFF. The DNA for the CDR3 is TGTGCCAGCGGCCCCTCTGACAAGTACACTGAAGCTTTCTTT.

The table lists this clonotype with a few counts. The rearrangement uses TRBV6-1 and TRBJ1-4; D unresolved. Trimming removed 5 bases from V and 5 bases from J, with 6 bases in between. Germline values: CDR1 MNHNS, CDR2 SASEGT. This CDR3 contains 12 residues. This chain's CDR3 is CASSSQNEKLFF. In DNA form, the CDR3 reads TGTGCCAGCAGTTCGCAGAATGAAAAACTGTTTTTT.

This clonotype was seen more than once but under ten times. The CDR3 sequence is CSANPFNTEAFF. DNA of the CDR3: TGCAGTGCTAATCCCTTTAACACTGAAGCTTTCTTT. The chain uses TRBV20-1 and TRBJ1-1; D call uncertain. The V end lost 4 bases, the J end lost 2 bases, and 8 bases lay between the germline ends. The length of the CDR3 is 12 residues. CDR1 and CDR2 (germline): DFQATT, SNEGSKA (reference sequence).